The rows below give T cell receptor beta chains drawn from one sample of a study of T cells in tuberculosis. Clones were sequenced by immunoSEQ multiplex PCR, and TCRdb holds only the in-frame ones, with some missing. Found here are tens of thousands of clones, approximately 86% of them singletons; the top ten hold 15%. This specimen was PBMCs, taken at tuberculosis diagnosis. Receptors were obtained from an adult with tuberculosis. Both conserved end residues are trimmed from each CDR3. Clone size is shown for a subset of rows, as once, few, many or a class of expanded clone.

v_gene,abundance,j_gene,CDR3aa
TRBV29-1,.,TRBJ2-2,STKGGADTGELF
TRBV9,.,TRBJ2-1,ASSAGNSYNEQF
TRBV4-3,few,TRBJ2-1,ASSQTQASSYNEQF
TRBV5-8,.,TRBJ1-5,ASSPTGSNQPQH
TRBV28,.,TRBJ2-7,ASSSLGTSGSSYEQY
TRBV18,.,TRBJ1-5,ASSTGYLDQPQH
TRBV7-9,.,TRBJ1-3,ASSAGWDSGNTIY
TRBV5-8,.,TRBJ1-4,ASSLDGTGGEKLF
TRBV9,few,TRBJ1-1,ASSPQGQSTEAF
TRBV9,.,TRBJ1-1,ASSTAPGDYNTEAF
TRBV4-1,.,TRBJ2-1,ASSRRSGSSYNEQF
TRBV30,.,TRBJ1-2,AGKRQGAEGYT
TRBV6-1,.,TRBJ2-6,AIRGGNSGANVLT
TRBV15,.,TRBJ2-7,ATTPRAGDGYEQY
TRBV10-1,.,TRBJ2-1,ASSPSGGLNEQF
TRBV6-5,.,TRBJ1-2,ASSYNNNYGYT
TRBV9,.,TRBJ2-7,ASMGGQGDEQY
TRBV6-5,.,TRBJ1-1,ASSYGGQGAF
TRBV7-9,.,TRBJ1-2,ASSLRPMAGYGYT
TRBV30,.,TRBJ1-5,AWSVRRDDQPQH
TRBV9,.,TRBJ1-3,ASSVGGGSGNTIY
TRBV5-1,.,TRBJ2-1,ASSPLSGSSYNEQF
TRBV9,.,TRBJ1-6,ASSVDRGYNSPLH
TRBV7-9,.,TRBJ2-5,ASSLGGQGQQETQY
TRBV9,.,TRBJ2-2,ASSTPGGWELF
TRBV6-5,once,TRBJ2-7,ASSYSSGTGSYEQY
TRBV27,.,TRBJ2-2,ASSGTRGGRTGELF
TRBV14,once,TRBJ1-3,ASSLPRTGYLNTIY
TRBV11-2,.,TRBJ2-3,ASSKSGIDTDTQY
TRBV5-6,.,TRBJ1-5,ASSSKRQGQRISNQPQH
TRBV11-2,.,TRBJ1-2,ASSPGRGDYGYT
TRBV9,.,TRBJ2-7,ASSAGDKKNEQY
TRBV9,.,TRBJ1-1,ASSARQILNTEAF
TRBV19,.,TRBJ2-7,ASTRGSGEQY
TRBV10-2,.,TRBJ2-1,ASSLAGGYNEQF
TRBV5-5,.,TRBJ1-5,ASSLERQPQH
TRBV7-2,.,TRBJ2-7,ASSLGPRRGGNEQY
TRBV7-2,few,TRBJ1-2,ASSSTAYGYT
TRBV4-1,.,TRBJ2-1,ASSQFDRDYNEQF
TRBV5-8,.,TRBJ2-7,ASKFTGLDEQY
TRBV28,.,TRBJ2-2,ASSLPSGHTGELF
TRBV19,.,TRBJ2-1,ASSMERGLYNEQF
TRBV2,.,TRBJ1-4,ASSAGAANEKLF
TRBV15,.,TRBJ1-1,ATSRDRGLGEAF
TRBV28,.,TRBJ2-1,ASRGLAGEVNEQF
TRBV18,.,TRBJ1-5,ASSQGRGLQPQH
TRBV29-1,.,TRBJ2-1,SVDLAGDPEQF
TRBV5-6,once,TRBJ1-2,ASSLYRAPWYGYT
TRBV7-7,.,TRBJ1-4,ASRVGASEKLF